This TCR beta chain was retrieved from a study of OX40 agonist ivuxolimab in advanced cancers. Looking at the study overall: Intravenous ivuxolimab at 0.01 to 10 mg/kg was given to patients every 2 weeks.

The CDR3 is 14 amino acids. The V gene lost 6 bases and the J gene lost 2 bases, with 11 bases spanning the gap. In germline, CDR1 is SNHLY, CDR2 FYNNEI. General study points: By week 6 at 0.1 to 3.0 mg/kg, blood CD4+ and CD8+ T cells had expanded clonally.

Assay used: immunoSEQ multiplex PCR; TCRdb lists only in-frame clones, some missing. This table has about 79,000 clones, roughly 89% appearing once. In regard to this clone: Antigen specificity is unknown.

The chain couples TRBV2 to TRBJ1-5; no clear D gene. The receptor comes from an adult with an advanced solid tumor such as melanoma, head and neck, liver or kidney cancer. The sample in question was CD4+ or CD8+ T cells sorted from blood, obtained in a trial of the OX40 agonist ivuxolimab. The CDR3 DNA follows: TGTGCCAGCAGGAGCCATTTGGGCAATCAGCCCCAGCATTTT. Translated, it gives CASRSHLGNQPQHF.